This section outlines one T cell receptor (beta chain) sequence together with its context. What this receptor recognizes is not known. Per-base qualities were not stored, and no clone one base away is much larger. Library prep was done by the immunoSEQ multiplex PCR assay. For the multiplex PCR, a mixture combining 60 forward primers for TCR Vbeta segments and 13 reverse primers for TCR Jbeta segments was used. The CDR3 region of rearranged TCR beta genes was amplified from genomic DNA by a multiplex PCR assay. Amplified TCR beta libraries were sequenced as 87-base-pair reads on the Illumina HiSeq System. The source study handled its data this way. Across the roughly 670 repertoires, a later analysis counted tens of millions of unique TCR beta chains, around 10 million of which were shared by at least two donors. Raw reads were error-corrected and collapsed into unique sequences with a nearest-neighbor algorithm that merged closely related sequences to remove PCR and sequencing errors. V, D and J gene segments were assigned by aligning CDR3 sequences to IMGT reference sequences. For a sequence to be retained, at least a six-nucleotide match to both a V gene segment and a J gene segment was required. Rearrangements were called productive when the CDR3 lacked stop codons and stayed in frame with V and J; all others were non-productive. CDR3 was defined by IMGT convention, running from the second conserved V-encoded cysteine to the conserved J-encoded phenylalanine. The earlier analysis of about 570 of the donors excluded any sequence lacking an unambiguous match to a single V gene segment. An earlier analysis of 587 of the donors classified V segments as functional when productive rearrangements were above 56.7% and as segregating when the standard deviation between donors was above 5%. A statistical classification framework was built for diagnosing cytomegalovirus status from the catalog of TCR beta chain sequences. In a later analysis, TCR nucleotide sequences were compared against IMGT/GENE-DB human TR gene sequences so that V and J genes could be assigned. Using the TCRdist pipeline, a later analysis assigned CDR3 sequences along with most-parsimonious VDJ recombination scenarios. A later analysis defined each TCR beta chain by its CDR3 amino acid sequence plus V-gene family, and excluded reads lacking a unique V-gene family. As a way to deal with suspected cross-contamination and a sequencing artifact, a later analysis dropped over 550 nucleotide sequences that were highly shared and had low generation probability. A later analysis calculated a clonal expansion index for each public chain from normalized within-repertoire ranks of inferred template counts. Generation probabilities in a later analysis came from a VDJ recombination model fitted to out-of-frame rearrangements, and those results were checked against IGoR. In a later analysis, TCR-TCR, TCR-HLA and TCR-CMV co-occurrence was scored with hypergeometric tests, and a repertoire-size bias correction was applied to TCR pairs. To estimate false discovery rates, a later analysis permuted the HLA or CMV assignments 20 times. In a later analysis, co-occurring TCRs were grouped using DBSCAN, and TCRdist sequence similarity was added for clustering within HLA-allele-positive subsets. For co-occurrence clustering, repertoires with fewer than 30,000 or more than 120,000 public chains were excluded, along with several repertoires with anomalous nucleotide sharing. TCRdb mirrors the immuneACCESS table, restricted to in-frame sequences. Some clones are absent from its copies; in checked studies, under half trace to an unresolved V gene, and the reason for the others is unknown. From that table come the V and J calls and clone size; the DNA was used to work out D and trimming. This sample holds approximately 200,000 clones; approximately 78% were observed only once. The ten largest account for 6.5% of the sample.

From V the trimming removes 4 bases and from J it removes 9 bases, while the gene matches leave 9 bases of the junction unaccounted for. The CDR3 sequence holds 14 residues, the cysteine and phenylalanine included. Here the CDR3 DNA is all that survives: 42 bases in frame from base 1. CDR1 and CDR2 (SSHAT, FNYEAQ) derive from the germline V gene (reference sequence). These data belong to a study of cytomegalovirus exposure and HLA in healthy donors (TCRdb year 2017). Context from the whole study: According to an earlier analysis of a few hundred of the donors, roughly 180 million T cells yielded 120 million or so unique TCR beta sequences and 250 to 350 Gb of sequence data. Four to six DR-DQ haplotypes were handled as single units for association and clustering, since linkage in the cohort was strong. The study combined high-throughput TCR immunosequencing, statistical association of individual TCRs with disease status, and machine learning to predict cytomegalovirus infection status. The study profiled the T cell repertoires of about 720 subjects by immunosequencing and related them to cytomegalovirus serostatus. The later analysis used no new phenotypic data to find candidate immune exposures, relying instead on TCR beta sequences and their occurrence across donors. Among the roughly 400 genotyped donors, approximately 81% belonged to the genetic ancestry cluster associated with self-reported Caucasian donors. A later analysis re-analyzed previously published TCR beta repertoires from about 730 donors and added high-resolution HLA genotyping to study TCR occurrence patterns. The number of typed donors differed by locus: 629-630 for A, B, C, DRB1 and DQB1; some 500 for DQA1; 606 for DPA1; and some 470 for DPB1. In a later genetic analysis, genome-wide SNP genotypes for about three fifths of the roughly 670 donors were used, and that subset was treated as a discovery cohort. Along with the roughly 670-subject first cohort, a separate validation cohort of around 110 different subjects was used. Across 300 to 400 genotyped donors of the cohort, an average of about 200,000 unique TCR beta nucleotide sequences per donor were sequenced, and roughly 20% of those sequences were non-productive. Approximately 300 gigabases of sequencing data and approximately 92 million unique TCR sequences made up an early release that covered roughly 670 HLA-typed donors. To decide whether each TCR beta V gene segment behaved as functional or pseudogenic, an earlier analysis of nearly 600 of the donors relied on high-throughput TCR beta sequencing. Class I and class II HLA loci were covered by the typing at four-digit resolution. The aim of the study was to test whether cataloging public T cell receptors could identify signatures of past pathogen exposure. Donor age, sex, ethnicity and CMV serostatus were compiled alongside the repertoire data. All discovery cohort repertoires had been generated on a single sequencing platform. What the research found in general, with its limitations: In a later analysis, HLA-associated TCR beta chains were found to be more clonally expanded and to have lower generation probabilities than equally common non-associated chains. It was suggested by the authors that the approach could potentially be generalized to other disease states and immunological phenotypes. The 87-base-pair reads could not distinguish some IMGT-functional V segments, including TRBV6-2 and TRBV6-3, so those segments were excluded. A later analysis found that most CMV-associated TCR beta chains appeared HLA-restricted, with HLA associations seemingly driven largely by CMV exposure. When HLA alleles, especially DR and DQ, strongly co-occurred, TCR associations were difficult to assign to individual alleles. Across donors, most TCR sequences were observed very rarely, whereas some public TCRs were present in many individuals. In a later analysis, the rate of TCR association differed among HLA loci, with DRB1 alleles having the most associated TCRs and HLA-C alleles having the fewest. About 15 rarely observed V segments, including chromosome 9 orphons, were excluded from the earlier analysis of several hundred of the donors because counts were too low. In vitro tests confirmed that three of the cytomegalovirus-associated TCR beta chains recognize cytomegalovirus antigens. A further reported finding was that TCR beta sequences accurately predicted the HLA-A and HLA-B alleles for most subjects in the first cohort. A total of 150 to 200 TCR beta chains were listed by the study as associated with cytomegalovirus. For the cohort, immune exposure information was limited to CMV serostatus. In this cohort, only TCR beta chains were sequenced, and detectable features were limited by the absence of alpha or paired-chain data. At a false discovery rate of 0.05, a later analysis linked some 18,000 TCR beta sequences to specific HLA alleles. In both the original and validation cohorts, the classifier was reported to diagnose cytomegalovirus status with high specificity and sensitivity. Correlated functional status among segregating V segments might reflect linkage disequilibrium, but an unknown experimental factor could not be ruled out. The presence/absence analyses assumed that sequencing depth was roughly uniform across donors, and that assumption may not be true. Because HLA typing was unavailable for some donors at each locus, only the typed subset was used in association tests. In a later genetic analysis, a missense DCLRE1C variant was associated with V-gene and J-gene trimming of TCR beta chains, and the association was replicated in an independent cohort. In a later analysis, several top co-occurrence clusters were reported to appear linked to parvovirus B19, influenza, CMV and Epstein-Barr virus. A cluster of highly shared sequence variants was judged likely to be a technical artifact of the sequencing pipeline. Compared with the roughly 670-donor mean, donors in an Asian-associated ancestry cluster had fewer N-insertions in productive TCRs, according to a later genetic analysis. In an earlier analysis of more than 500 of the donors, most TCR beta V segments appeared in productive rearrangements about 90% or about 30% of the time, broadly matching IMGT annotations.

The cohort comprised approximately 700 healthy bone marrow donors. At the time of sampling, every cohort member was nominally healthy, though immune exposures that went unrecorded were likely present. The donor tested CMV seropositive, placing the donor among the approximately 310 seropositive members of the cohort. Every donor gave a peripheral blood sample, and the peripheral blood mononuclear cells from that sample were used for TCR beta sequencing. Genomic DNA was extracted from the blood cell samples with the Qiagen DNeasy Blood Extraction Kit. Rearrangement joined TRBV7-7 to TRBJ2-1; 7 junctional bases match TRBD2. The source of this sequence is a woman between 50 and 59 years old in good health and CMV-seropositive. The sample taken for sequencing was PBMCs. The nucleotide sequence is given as TGTGCCAGCAGCTCTTTTGCGGGAGAAGTTGAGCAGTTCTTC. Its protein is CASSSFAGEVEQFF. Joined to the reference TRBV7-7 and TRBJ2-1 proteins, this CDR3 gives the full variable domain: GAGVSQSPRYKVTKRGQDVTLRCDPISSHATLYWYQQALGQGPEFLTYFNYEAQPDKSGLPSDRFSAERPEGSISTLTIQRTEQRDSAMYRCASSSFAGEVEQFFGPGTRLTVL.